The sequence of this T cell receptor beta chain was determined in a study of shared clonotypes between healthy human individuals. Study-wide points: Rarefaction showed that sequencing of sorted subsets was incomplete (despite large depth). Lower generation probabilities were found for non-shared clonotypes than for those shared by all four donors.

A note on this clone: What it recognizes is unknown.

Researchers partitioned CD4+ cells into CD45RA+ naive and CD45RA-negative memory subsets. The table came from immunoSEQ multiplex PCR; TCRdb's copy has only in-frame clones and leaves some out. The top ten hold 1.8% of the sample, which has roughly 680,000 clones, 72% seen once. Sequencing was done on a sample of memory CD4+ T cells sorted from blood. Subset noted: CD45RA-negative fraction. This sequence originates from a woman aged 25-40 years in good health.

CDR3 sequence reads: CASNKGFGGYTF. As DNA, the CDR3 is TGTGCCAGCAACAAAGGGTTCGGCGGCTACACCTTC. The chain links TRBV7-6 to TRBJ1-2, with D unresolved. V was pared by 7 bases and J by 8 bases, with 14 bases between. The CDR3 has 12 residues. The germline gives CDR1 SGHVS, CDR2 FNYEAQ.